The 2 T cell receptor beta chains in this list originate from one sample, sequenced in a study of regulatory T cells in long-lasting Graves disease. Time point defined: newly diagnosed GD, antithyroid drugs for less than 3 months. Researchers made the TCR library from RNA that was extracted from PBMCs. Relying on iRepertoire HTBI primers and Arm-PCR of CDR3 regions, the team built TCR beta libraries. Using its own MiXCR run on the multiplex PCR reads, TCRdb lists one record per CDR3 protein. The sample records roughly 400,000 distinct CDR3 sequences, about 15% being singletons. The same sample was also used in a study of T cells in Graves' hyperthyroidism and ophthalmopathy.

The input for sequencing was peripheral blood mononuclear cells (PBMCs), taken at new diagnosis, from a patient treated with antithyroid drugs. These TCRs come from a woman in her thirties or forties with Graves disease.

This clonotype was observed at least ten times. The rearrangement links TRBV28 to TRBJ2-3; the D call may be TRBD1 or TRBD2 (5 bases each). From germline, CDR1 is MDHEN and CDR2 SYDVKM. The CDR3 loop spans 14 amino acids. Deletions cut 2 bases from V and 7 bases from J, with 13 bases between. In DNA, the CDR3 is TGTGCCAGCAGTTTACGGGACGGCTCCAATACGCAGTATTTT. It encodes CASSLRDGSNTQYF.

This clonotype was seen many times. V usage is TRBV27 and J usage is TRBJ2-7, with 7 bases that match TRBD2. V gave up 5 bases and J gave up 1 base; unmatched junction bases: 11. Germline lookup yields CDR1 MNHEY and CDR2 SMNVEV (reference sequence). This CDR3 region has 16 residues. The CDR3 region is CASSLGAGSPSYEQYF. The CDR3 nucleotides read TGTGCCAGCAGTCTGGGAGCGGGATCCCCTTCCTACGAGCAGTACTTC.